This T cell receptor beta chain was captured by sequencing in a study of blood T cells in healthy people across ages. At the level of the study: About one barcoded beta molecule per two T cells was captured by template switching. Regarding the study as a whole: Per million T cells, TCR beta diversity dropped roughly linearly as age increased.

Per the germline V gene, CDR1 is DFQATT and CDR2 is SNEGSKA (reference sequence). The trim removed 3 bases at V and 3 bases at J, leaving 4 bases unmatched. CDR3 length: 13 amino acids. For the second PCR, which ran for about 7 to 11 cycles, a sample-barcoded 5' primer and a J-beta primer mix were used. A template-switch adaptor that had 12 random nucleotides put a tag on each cDNA molecule. TCRdb processed the 5' RACE reads anew with MiXCR; each CDR3 protein has one entry. The sample has some 690,000 distinct CDR3 sequences; about 20% are singletons. To note about this clonotype: Its specificity is not known.

Each donor's blood draw was ten milliliters of peripheral blood. The material sequenced was blood. The chain uses TRBV20-1 and TRBJ2-5; 7 bases map to TRBD2. This receptor was obtained from a man aged 65 to 85 in good health. CDR3 in amino acids: CSASGRPKETQYF. CDR3 nucleotides: TGCAGTGCTAGCGGGAGGCCTAAAGAGACCCAGTACTTC.